The table lists the clone carrying this TCR beta chain with many counts. The CDR3 loop spans 15 amino acids. With V trimmed by 7 bases and J by 8 bases, 11 bases remained unmatched. The data were obtained in a study of patients and donors after allogeneic stem cell transplantation. TCRdb called the RT-PCR reads again in MiXCR, with one record for every CDR3 protein. This table holds about a million distinct CDR3 sequences, roughly 18% found once. The V and J genes are TRBV12-3 or TRBV12-4 and TRBJ1-6; TRBD1 aligns across 7 bases. The sequence came from a human donor who was either an allogeneic HSCT recipient or a stem cell or donor lymphocyte infusion donor (not recorded which). It is not recorded whose cells these are; they may come from a transplant donor. What was sequenced was blood, either unsorted or a sorted T cell fraction (not recorded which). The CDR3 region is CASKLQTGNHSPLHF. The CDR3 DNA reads TGTGCCAGCAAGCTCCAGACAGGGAACCATTCACCCCTCCACTTT.